One sample yielded the 9 T cell receptor beta chains listed below, sequenced in a study of T cells after yellow fever vaccination. TCRdb recomputed calls from the 5' RACE reads with MiXCR, one row per CDR3 protein. The table lists some 110,000 distinct CDR3 sequences, 8% to 9.5% of them singletons. Source: CD8+ T cells sorted from PBMCs, taken 45 days after the yellow fever booster vaccination. Receptor source: a man aged 30 to 39 who received the YFV17D yellow fever vaccine.

This clonotype was observed many times. The rearrangement uses TRBV5-1 and TRBJ1-1, with 9 positions matching TRBD1. V gave up 4 bases and J gave up 4 bases; unmatched junction bases: 14. In germline, CDR1 is SGHRS, CDR2 YFSETQ. The CDR3 has 17 amino acids. CDR3 in amino acids: CASSPSLTGGAGTEAFF. As DNA, the CDR3 is TGCGCCAGCAGCCCGAGCCTTACAGGGGGCGCCGGCACTGAAGCTTTCTTT.

This chain connects TRBV20-1 to TRBJ2-2, with 9 bases fitting TRBD2. Losses at the gene ends were 0 bases for V and 2 bases for J; bases not matched to a gene: 13. This CDR3 spans 19 amino acids. Germline V gene sequence: CDR1 DFQATT, CDR2 SNEGSKA (reference sequence). This chain's CDR3 is CSARDLPLLAGLNTGELFF. CDR3 coding DNA: TGCAGTGCTAGAGATCTCCCCCTACTAGCGGGCCTTAACACCGGGGAGCTGTTTTTT.

There are many counts of this clonotype. The rearrangement uses TRBV7-2 and TRBJ1-1; possible D gene TRBD1, 5 bases. Between the trimmed V and J ends, which lost 3 bases and 0 bases, there was a span of 14 bases. Germline CDR1 reads SGHTA; CDR2 reads FQGNSA. The CDR3 loop spans 16 amino acids. CDR3 protein: CASSFRDLRMNTEAFF. CDR3 bases: TGTGCCAGCAGCTTCCGGGACCTTCGAATGAACACTGAAGCTTTCTTT.

This clonotype was recorded at least ten times. The chain couples TRBV12-3 or TRBV12-4 to TRBJ1-2, with D unresolved. Trimming cost V 5 bases and J 7 bases, with 11 bases left between them. The CDR3 runs 12 residues. The CDR3 reads CASSPSRVGYTF. The CDR3 DNA reads as TGTGCCAGCAGTCCGTCGCGGGTTGGCTACACCTTC.

This clonotype has ten or more counts. V is TRBV29-1 and J is TRBJ2-1; maybe TRBD2 (6 bases). Germline CDR1 is SQVTM and CDR2 is ANQGSEA. This CDR3 comprises 13 residues. The V and J ends lost 5 bases and 6 bases respectively, with 14 bases between them. The CDR3 nucleotides are TGCAGCGTTATTCGGGAGTTGGGCAATGAGCAGTTCTTC. Amino acids: CSVIRELGNEQFF.

The chain couples TRBV11-2 to TRBJ1-6; perhaps TRBD1 as D (5 bases). The CDR3 contains 16 residues. Germline V CDR1 and CDR2: SGHAT, FQNNGV. V lost 1 base to trimming and J lost 9 bases, with 16 bases between them. CDR3 amino acids: CASSLGAGTISSPLHF. The CDR3 bases are TGTGCCAGCAGCTTAGGGGCCGGGACGATCAGTTCACCCCTCCACTTT. Full variable domain (rest looked up from reference TRBV11-2 and TRBJ1-6): EAGVAQSPRYKIIEKRQSVAFWCNPISGHATLYWYQQILGQGPKLLIQFQNNGVVDDSQLPKDRFSAERLKGVDSTLKIQPAKLEDSAVYLCASSLGAGTISSPLHFGNGTRLTVT.

A note on this clonotype: A much larger clonotype is one base distant, so this may be a read error. V and J are TRBV7-3 and TRBJ2-1; TRBD1 matches 9 bases. CDR1 and CDR2 from the germline V gene are SGHTA and FQGTGA. The CDR3 sequence is 19 residues long. For the CDR3, the DNA is TGTGCCAGCAGCATATACTCTCCTCTAGTGGGACAGGGCTACAATGAGCTGTTCTTC. Amino acid sequence: CASSIYSPLVGQGYNELFF.

This clonotype was seen many times. The germline gene is not matched at one end of the junction; a read error may be the cause. V gene TRBV6-5 combines with J gene TRBJ2-3; 12 bases fit TRBD2. The CDR3 contains 17 residues. Germline V gene data show CDR1 as MNHEY and CDR2 as SVGAGI. The CDR3: CASSYVQTSGSRDTQYF. The DNA for the CDR3 is TGTGCCAGCAGTTACGTTCAGACTAGCGGGAGCAGAGATACGCAGTATTTT.

This clonotype was observed at least ten times. The chain uses TRBV15 and TRBJ2-1; 10 bases agree with TRBD2. V dropped 0 bases and J dropped 7; count of bases not matched to a gene: 12. The CDR3 has 18 amino acids. CDR1 is LNHNV, CDR2 YYDKDF, per germline (reference sequence). CDR3 sequence: CATSRDYGELAGGNEQFF. In DNA, the CDR3 is TGTGCCACCAGCAGAGATTATGGGGAATTAGCGGGAGGAAATGAGCAGTTCTTC.